What follows are 18 T cell receptor beta chains derived from one specimen sequenced in a study of T cells after posttransplantation cyclophosphamide. Only in-frame clones appear in the TCRdb table, and some are missing; sequencing was by immunoSEQ multiplex PCR. The data hold around 30,000 clones, with roughly 88% observed a single time. The sequencing input was PBMCs. These receptors all stem from a man between 45 and 60 years old.

The chain has TRBV6-6 and TRBJ1-2; a weak D match, TRBD1 (6 bases). V dropped 7 bases and J dropped 5 bases, with 14 bases sitting between them. Germline CDR1 reads MNHNY; CDR2 reads SVGAGI (reference sequence). The CDR3 loop spans 13 amino acids. The CDR3 region has the DNA TGTGCCAGCATTTTAGCAGGGGCATATGGCTACACCTTC. It codes for CASILAGAYGYTF.

By share, this clone ranks as medium-sized. The V gene is TRBV6-1, the J gene TRBJ2-1; TRBD1 matches at 10 bases. CDR1 is MNHNS and CDR2 is SASEGT in the germline V gene. The CDR3 loop spans 16 amino acids. V lost 3 bases and J lost 4; bases outside the gene matches: 6. The CDR3 protein is CASSDTGTGVYNEQFF. The CDR3 bases are TGTGCCAGCAGTGATACCGGGACAGGGGTTTACAATGAGCAGTTCTTC.

J is TRBJ2-6 and V is TRBV30; D might be TRBD1 (5 bases). The V and J ends lost 5 bases and 4 bases respectively, with 18 bases between them. The CDR3 consists of 16 residues. The V gene's germline CDR1 is GTSNPN and CDR2 SVGIG (reference sequence). CDR3 DNA: TGTGCCTGGGCCGATGGGGCGTTTAGGGGGGCCAACGTCCTGACTTTC. Encoded protein: CAWADGAFRGANVLTF.

This chain links TRBV30 with TRBJ1-6; 11 bases are shared with TRBD1. This CDR3 spans 16 amino acids. Germline CDR1 reads GTSNPN; CDR2 reads SVGIG (reference sequence). The V segment lost 0 bases and the J segment 6 bases; nucleotides outside the gene matches: 4. CDR3 loop: CAWSVSGTGGNSPLHF. The CDR3 DNA follows: TGTGCCTGGAGTGTGTCTGGGACAGGGGGTAATTCACCCCTCCACTTT.

This chain links TRBV6-6 with TRBJ2-1; 12 bases are a match to TRBD1. The CDR3 sequence is 15 residues long. The germline CDR1 and CDR2 sequences are MNHNY and SVGAGI (reference sequence). Trimming cost V 6 bases and J 6 bases; bases outside gene matches: 6. The CDR3 spells CASRTGTGGINEQFF. The CDR3, as DNA: TGTGCCAGCAGGACCGGGACAGGGGGCATCAATGAGCAGTTCTTC.

V gene TRBV18 combines with J gene TRBJ1-6, with 7 nucleotides matching TRBD1. Germline V gene sequence: CDR1 KGHSH, CDR2 LQKENI. The junction had 10 bases not matched to a gene; V was cut back by 4 bases and J by 10 bases. The CDR3 sequence is 15 residues long. In DNA, the CDR3 is TGTGCCAGCTCACGCGGGACAGAGGGGATGTCACCCCTCCACTTT. Translating gives CASSRGTEGMSPLHF.

The gene calls are TRBV5-4 and TRBJ1-1; D not resolved. Germline V gene lookup returns CDR1 SGHNT and CDR2 YYREEE (reference sequence). The CDR3 spans 16 residues. The germline V and J ends were trimmed by 0 bases and 0 bases, with 12 bases remaining between them. CDR3 loop: CASSLAGGVMNTEAFF. As DNA, the CDR3 is TGTGCCAGCAGCTTGGCCGGAGGAGTCATGAACACTGAAGCTTTCTTT.

The chain is built from TRBV19 and TRBJ1-1; D not resolved. CDR1 and CDR2 from the germline V gene are LNHDA and SQIVND (reference sequence). The CDR3 consists of 13 residues. The germline V and J ends were trimmed by 0 bases and 8 bases, with 10 bases remaining between them. As DNA, the CDR3 is TGTGCCAGTAGTATAGAAATAACCCAGGAAGCTTTCTTT. Protein sequence: CASSIEITQEAFF.

This chain joins TRBV10-2 and TRBJ1-1; D remains ambiguous. This CDR3 is 13 amino acids long. From germline, CDR1 is WSHSY and CDR2 SAAADI. The ends were cut back, 6 bases at V and 7 bases at J, with 15 bases in the middle. CDR3 DNA sequence: TGCGCCAGCAGCCCCGTTACGAGAGGTGAAGCTTTCTTT. It translates to CASSPVTRGEAFF.

The V and J genes are TRBV10-3 and TRBJ1-5; maybe TRBD1 (5 bases). Trimming took 2 bases from V and 6 from J, leaving 14 bases between them. The germline gives CDR1 ENHRY, CDR2 SYGVKD. This CDR3 region has 15 residues. As DNA, the CDR3 is TGTGCCATCAGTGAGGCTGACAGAGGTATTCAGCCCCAGCATTTT. This encodes CAISEADRGIQPQHF.

The chain has TRBV28 and TRBJ1-5; D is ambiguous. Trimming took 1 base from V and 0 from J, leaving 4 bases between them. This CDR3 is built from 14 residues. Per the germline V gene, CDR1 is MDHEN and CDR2 is SYDVKM. CDR3 loop: CASSLFNSNQPQHF. CDR3 DNA: TGTGCCAGCAGTTTATTTAATAGCAATCAGCCCCAGCATTTT.

V gene TRBV28 combines with J gene TRBJ2-7; TRBD2 matches at 8 bases. Trimming cost V 8 bases and J 5 bases; bases outside gene matches: 11. The CDR3 consists of 14 residues. Germline values: CDR1 MDHEN, CDR2 SYDVKM. The CDR3 reads CASSSPAGGHEQYF. The CDR3 DNA follows: TGTGCCAGCTCTTCGCCTGCGGGAGGCCACGAGCAGTACTTC.

The CDR3 DNA reads as TGTGCCTGGAGGGTAGTTGGTGAAACTGAAGCTTTCTTT. This codes for CAWRVVGETEAFF. This chain links TRBV30 with TRBJ1-1; D remains unclear. Deletions cut 3 bases from V and 5 bases from J, with 13 bases between. Germline V gene data show CDR1 as GTSNPN and CDR2 as SVGIG (reference sequence). The CDR3 runs to 13 residues.

This clone came up a few times. The rearrangement uses TRBV19 and TRBJ1-1; D is possibly TRBD1 (5 bases). Per germline, CDR1 LNHDA and CDR2 SQIVND (reference sequence). Trimming took 2 bases from V and 3 from J, leaving 7 bases between them. This CDR3 has 13 amino acids. The CDR3 reads CASSIRRDTEAFF. The DNA for the CDR3 is TGTGCCAGTAGTATACGCAGGGACACTGAAGCTTTCTTT. The whole variable domain, filled in from reference TRBV19 and TRBJ1-1, reads DGGITQSPKYLFRKEGQNVTLSCEQNLNHDAMYWYRQDPGQGLRLIYYSQIVNDFQKGDIAEGYSVSREKKESFPLTVTSAQKNPTAFYLCASSIRRDTEAFFGQGTRLTVV.

This chain joins TRBV6-1 and TRBJ2-5, with TRBD1 matching 7 bases. The ends lost 6 bases at V and 5 bases at J; junction bases unmatched: 9. The germline V gene has CDR1 MNHNS and CDR2 SASEGT. This CDR3 contains 14 residues. The CDR3 sequence is CASSDTGTAETQYF. The CDR3 coding sequence is TGTGCCAGCAGCGATACCGGGACAGCGGAGACCCAGTACTTC.

The genes are TRBV9 and TRBJ2-1; TRBD2 agrees at 14 bases. V lost 2 bases to trimming and J lost 7 bases; unmatched junction nucleotides: 8. This CDR3 spans 17 amino acids. Germline values: CDR1 SGDLS, CDR2 YYNGEE. The CDR3 DNA reads TGTGCCAGCAGCGTCCCCGGGACTAGCGGGAGTAGAAATGAGCAGTTCTTC. Translated, it gives CASSVPGTSGSRNEQFF.

The rearrangement joins TRBV6-5 to TRBJ2-5; D gene unclear. The CDR3 is 12 residues long. CDR1 is MNHEY and CDR2 is SVGAGI in the germline V gene. V was shortened by 7 bases and J by 7 bases, with 13 bases between the two germline ends. This CDR3 reads CASTTAVGTQYF. For the CDR3, the DNA is TGTGCCAGCACGACTGCGGTTGGGACCCAGTACTTC.

The V gene is TRBV7-9, the J gene TRBJ1-1; D perhaps matches TRBD1 (5 bases). The CDR3 extends over 12 amino acids. V gave up 7 bases and J gave up 6 bases, with 12 bases separating them. In germline, CDR1 is SEHNR, CDR2 FQNEAQ (reference sequence). Here the CDR3 reads CASIKQVSEAFF. The CDR3 DNA is TGTGCCAGCATCAAACAGGTATCTGAAGCTTTCTTT.